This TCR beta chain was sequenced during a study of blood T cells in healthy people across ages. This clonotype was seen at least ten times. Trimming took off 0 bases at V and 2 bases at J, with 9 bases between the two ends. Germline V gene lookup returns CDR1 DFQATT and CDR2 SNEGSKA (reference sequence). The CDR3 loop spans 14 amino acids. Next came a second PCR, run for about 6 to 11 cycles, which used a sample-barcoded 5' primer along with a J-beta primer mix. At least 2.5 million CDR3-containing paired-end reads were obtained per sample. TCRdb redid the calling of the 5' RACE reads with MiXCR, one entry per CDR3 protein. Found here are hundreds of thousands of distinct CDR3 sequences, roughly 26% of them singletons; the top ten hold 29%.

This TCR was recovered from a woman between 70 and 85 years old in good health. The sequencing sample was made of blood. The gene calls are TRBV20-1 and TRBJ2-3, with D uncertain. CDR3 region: CSARDQPNTDTQYF. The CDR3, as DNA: TGCAGTGCTAGAGATCAGCCTAACACAGATACGCAGTATTTT.